The 16 T cell receptor beta chains listed next were all sequenced from one sample in a study of Ad26.COV2.S vaccination and SARS-CoV-2 variants. Here immunoSEQ multiplex PCR was the method, and the copy in TCRdb shows in-frame clones only, minus some. The profile shows about 680,000 clones, around 92% of them singletons. Treatment meaning: some 19 received Ad26.COV2.S at low or high dose, single or two shots; roughly five received placebo; per-sample allocation not given. Sampling took place 63 days after the first vaccine or placebo injection. The sample was peripheral blood, taken in a trial of Ad26.COV2.S vaccine versus placebo. These receptors were collected from a person aged 18-65 years who received the Ad26.COV2.S COVID-19 vaccine or a placebo.

This clone was recorded a few times. The rearrangement joins TRBV6-1 to TRBJ1-5; D remains ambiguous. This CDR3 has 13 amino acids. CDR1 is MNHNS, CDR2 SASEGT, per germline. Trimming removed 3 bases from V and 9 bases from J, with 12 bases in between. Here the CDR3 DNA reads TGTGCCAGCAGTGATGGACTTCCCTCGCCCCAGCATTTT. Protein product: CASSDGLPSPQHF.

This clone was picked up many times. The rearrangement joins TRBV6-4 to TRBJ2-3; TRBD2 matches at 12 bases. The germline CDR1 and CDR2 sequences are MRHNA and SNTAGT. V lost 4 bases, J lost 4 bases, and 3 bases stayed unmatched. CDR3 size: 15 residues. The CDR3 is CASSASGGAADTQYF. The CDR3 DNA reads as TGTGCCAGCAGTGCTAGCGGGGGGGCTGCAGATACGCAGTATTTT.

This chain connects TRBV6-2 or TRBV6-3 to TRBJ1-6; D gene unclear. Germline assignment: CDR1 MNHEY and CDR2 SVGEGT. The length of the CDR3 is 13 residues. V lost 6 bases to trimming and J lost 5 bases, with 8 bases between them. The CDR3 reads CASSNRNNSPLHF. The CDR3 nucleotides are TGTGCCAGCAGCAACCGTAATAATTCACCCCTCCACTTT.

This chain uses TRBV7-8 with TRBJ2-2; 11 nucleotides agree with TRBD2. Germline V gene lookup returns CDR1 SGHVS and CDR2 FQNEAQ. Germline trimming cut 5 bases from V and 4 bases from J; bases unmatched to any gene: 9. This CDR3 has 17 amino acids. The CDR3 is CASSLQVLAGVTGELFF. The CDR3 DNA is TGTGCCAGCAGCCTACAAGTACTAGCGGGAGTCACCGGGGAGCTGTTTTTT.

V usage is TRBV10-3 and J usage is TRBJ2-3, with 8 nucleotides matching TRBD1. V lost 7 bases to trimming and J lost 0 bases; unmatched junction nucleotides: 6. Germline values: CDR1 ENHRY, CDR2 SYGVKD. This CDR3 is built from 15 residues. CDR3 nucleotide sequence: TGTGCCATCAAACGACAGGGGACTAGCACAGATACGCAGTATTTT. Translated: CAIKRQGTSTDTQYF.

The V gene is TRBV19, the J gene TRBJ2-3; the D is unclear. The CDR3 loop spans 13 amino acids. CDR1 LNHDA and CDR2 SQIVND come from the germline V gene (reference sequence). V was cut by 3 bases and J by 0 bases, with 4 bases left in between. CDR3 DNA: TGTGCCAGTAGTATGGGCAGCACAGATACGCAGTATTTT. Translated: CASSMGSTDTQYF.

The count of this clone is one. The sample carries other DNA sequences with the same CDR3. The chain uses TRBV3-1 (or the pseudogene TRBV3-2) and TRBJ1-2, with unresolved D. Germline loops: CDR1 LGHDT, CDR2 YNNKEL (reference sequence). This CDR3 contains 14 residues. The V and J ends lost 0 bases and 4 bases respectively, with 9 bases between them. The CDR3 spells CASSQDSKIYGYTF. CDR3 bases: TGTGCCAGCAGCCAAGATTCCAAGATCTATGGCTACACCTTC.

The chain carries TRBV18 and TRBJ2-1, with 7 nucleotides matching TRBD1. Germline-derived CDR1 and CDR2 are KGHSH and LQKENI. This CDR3 region has 12 residues. The V and J ends lost 1 base and 9 bases, in that order; junction bases with no gene match: 0. The CDR3 region has the DNA TGTGCCAGCTCACCACAGGGGGCTGAGCAGTTCTTC. Translated, it gives CASSPQGAEQFF.

The chain links TRBV9 to TRBJ1-2; D is perhaps TRBD1 (5 bases). The CDR3 spans 13 residues. Germline V gene sequence: CDR1 SGDLS, CDR2 YYNGEE. Trimming shortened V by 3 bases and J by 3 bases, and 9 bases separated the two germline ends. The CDR3 loop reads CASSAQGDYGYTF. The CDR3, as DNA: TGTGCCAGCAGCGCGCAGGGTGACTATGGCTACACCTTC.

In DNA, the CDR3 is TGTGCCTGGAGTGTACTCGGACTAGCGGGAGCCTCCGGTGAGACCCAGTACTTC. Translated, it gives CAWSVLGLAGASGETQYF. The chain is built from TRBV30 and TRBJ2-5; 13 positions match TRBD2. The length of the CDR3 is 18 residues. Unmatched junction bases numbered 12, after V lost 0 bases and J lost 5 bases. CDR1 GTSNPN and CDR2 SVGIG come from the germline V gene (reference sequence). Full variable domain (outside the CDR3, taken from reference TRBV30 and TRBJ2-5): SQTIHQWPATLVQPVGSPLSLECTVEGTSNPNLYWYRQAAGRGLQLLFYSVGIGQISSEVPQNLSASRPQDRQFILSSKKLLLSDSGFYLCAWSVLGLAGASGETQYFGPGTRLLVL.

As for this clone: This sample also contains other DNA sequences that code for the same CDR3. The V and J genes are TRBV18 and TRBJ1-2, with 9 nucleotides matching TRBD1. CDR3 size: 14 residues. Germline CDR1 reads KGHSH; CDR2 reads LQKENI. V shed 2 bases and J 6 bases; nucleotides not matched to a gene: 4. CDR3 nucleotides: TGTGCCAGCTCACCAGGACAGGGGAGACATGGCTACACCTTC. This sequence encodes CASSPGQGRHGYTF. The full variable domain, in which reference TRBV18 and TRBJ1-2 provide the parts outside the CDR3, is NAGVMQNPRHLVRRRGQEARLRCSPMKGHSHVYWYRQLPEEGLKFMVYLQKENIIDESGMPKERFSAEFPKEGPSILRIQQVVRGDSAAYFCASSPGQGRHGYTFGSGTRLTVV.

The J gene is TRBJ1-4, the V gene TRBV7-9, with D possibly being TRBD1 (5 bases). V lost 0 bases, J lost 8 bases, and 13 bases lay in between. This CDR3 contains 15 residues. Germline V lookup: CDR1 SEHNR, CDR2 FQNEAQ (reference sequence). CDR3 sequence (DNA): TGTGCCAGCAGCTTAGCATTCCAGGGCGAAGAAAAACTGTTTTTT. This translates into CASSLAFQGEEKLFF.

This chain connects TRBV29-1 to TRBJ2-3; no clear D gene. This CDR3 has 12 residues. Germline V gene sequence: CDR1 SQVTM, CDR2 ANQGSEA. Trimming took off 0 bases at V and 6 bases at J, with 7 bases between the two ends. The CDR3 coding sequence is TGCAGCGTTGAAGATCTTACGGATACGCAGTATTTT. This translates into CSVEDLTDTQYF.

V usage is TRBV5-5 and J usage is TRBJ1-5; D remains unclear. This CDR3 spans 16 amino acids. CDR1 and CDR2 (germline): SGHKS, YYEKEE (reference sequence). Trimming left V 0 bases short and J 0 bases short, with 10 bases between. The CDR3 loop is CASSLAGSYSNQPQHF. The CDR3 bases are TGTGCCAGCAGCTTGGCCGGTAGCTATAGCAATCAGCCCCAGCATTTT.

The chain links TRBV24-1 to TRBJ2-1, with 9 bases aligning to TRBD2. The J segment lost 0 bases and the V segment lost 2 bases, leaving 13 bases of the junction unmatched. Per the germline V gene, CDR1 is KGHDR and CDR2 is SFDVKD. This CDR3 has 20 amino acids. This CDR3 is CATSDYRGSSGSSSYNEQFF. The CDR3 nucleotides are TGTGCCACCAGTGATTATCGGGGGAGTAGCGGGAGCAGCTCCTACAATGAGCAGTTCTTC.

V usage is TRBV19 and J usage is TRBJ1-5; a weak D match, TRBD1 (5 bases). The CDR3 loop spans 13 amino acids. The V gene lost 1 base and the J gene lost 7 bases, with 8 bases spanning the gap. Germline V gene data show CDR1 as LNHDA and CDR2 as SQIVND (reference sequence). Here the CDR3 reads CASSIVEGQPQHF. In DNA, the CDR3 is TGTGCCAGTAGTATAGTGGAGGGGCAGCCCCAGCATTTT. The full variable domain, with the rest looked up from reference TRBV19 and TRBJ1-5, is DGGITQSPKYLFRKEGQNVTLSCEQNLNHDAMYWYRQDPGQGLRLIYYSQIVNDFQKGDIAEGYSVSREKKESFPLTVTSAQKNPTAFYLCASSIVEGQPQHFGDGTRLSIL.